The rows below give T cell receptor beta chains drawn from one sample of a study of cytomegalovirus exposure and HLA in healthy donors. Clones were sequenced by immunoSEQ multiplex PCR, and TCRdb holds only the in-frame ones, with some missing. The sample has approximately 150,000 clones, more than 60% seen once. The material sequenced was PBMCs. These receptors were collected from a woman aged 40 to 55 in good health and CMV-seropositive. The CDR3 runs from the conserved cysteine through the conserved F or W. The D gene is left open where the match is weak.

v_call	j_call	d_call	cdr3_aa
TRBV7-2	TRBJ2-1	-	CASSPRHSRGGYNEQFF
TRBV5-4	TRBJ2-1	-	CASSPGQFPRSEQFF
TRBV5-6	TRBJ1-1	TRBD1	CASSSPGQGIRRYTEAFF
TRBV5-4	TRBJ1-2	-	CASRPGYGGYTF
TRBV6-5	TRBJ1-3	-	CASSYSRVTGNTIYF
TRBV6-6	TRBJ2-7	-	CASSYSASVNYEQYF
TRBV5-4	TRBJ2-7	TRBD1	CAGNRGKVYEQYF
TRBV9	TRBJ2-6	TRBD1	CASSAQGAGGANVLTF
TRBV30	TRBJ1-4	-	CAWSVLATTNEKLFF
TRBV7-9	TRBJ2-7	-	CSSSSTGKGGEQYF
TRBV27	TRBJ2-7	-	CASSTQSYEQYF
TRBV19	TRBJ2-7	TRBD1	CASSTTGNPHEQYF
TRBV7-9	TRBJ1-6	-	CASGAQHSPLHF
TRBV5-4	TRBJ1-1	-	CASKPGENTEAFF
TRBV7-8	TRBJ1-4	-	CASSLLPNGEKLFF
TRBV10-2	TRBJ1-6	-	CATHRAETANSPLHF
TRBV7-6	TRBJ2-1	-	CASSLDYRANEQFF